This T cell receptor beta chain derives from a study of neoadjuvant anti-PD-1 for oral cavity cancer. Study-wide context: Patients without progression got a fourth dose around day 43.

TCRdb keeps only in-frame clones here, not all; method: immunoSEQ multiplex PCR. Among 55,000 to 75,000 clones listed, roughly nine tenths were seen once. Sample time point: after neoadjuvant nivolumab, at surgical resection. These oral cavity squamous cell carcinomas were HPV-negative and locally advanced. Blood cells were analyzed directly, without culture or expansion. Looked up from germline, CDR1 is SGHRS and CDR2 is YFSETQ. The CDR3 extends over 14 amino acids. V was pared by 3 bases and J by 6 bases, with 15 bases between. The gene calls are TRBV5-1 and TRBJ1-2; tentatively, D is TRBD1 (6 bases). The source was PBMCs, collected after nivolumab (anti-PD-1) treatment. The clonotype originates from a person aged 35 to 85 with oral cavity squamous cell carcinoma. The CDR3 spells CASSSMEAGDGYTF. The DNA of the CDR3 is TGCGCCAGCAGCTCTATGGAGGCAGGGGATGGCTACACCTTC.